The 24 T cell receptor beta chains below come from one sample, sequenced in a study of blood T cells in healthy people across ages. The second PCR ran about 6 to 12 cycles with a sample-barcoded 5' primer and J-beta primers. A single record per CDR3 protein comes from TCRdb applying MiXCR to the 5' RACE reads. Of approximately 800,000 distinct CDR3 sequences listed, about 42% were seen once; the top ten hold over 15%. What was sequenced was blood. Every receptor here comes from a man of 80 years or more in good health.

This clonotype was found once. This rearrangement joins TRBV23-1 to TRBJ2-3, with D uncertain. TRBV23-1 is treated as an ORF (open reading frame) with a function not yet certain. The V and J ends lost 6 bases and 3 bases respectively, with 19 bases between them. This CDR3 region has 16 residues. The DNA of the CDR3 is TGCGCCAGCAGCATCTTCCCGCCAGTGCTGACAGATACGCAGTATTTT. This translates into CASSIFPPVLTDTQYF.

This chain links TRBV28 with TRBJ2-4; TRBD1 agrees at 8 bases. Germline trimming cut 10 bases from V and 8 bases from J; bases unmatched to any gene: 7. CDR1 and CDR2 from the germline V gene are MDHEN and SYDVKM. The CDR3 loop spans 12 amino acids. The CDR3 protein is CATRTGIDIQYF. The DNA of the CDR3 is TGTGCCACCCGGACAGGGATCGACATTCAGTACTTC.

This clonotype was recorded once. A single base separates this from a much larger clone, so it may be a read error. The rearrangement joins TRBV4-3 to TRBJ2-7, with a weak D call TRBD2 (5 bases). The CDR3 is 15 residues long. Germline-derived CDR1 and CDR2 are LGHNA and YSLEER. Trimming shortened V by 1 base and J by 6 bases, and 16 bases separated the two germline ends. The CDR3 loop reads CASSQGQGPSCEQYF. The DNA for the CDR3 is TGCGCCAGCAGCCAAGGACAAGGGCCTAGCTGCGAGCAGTACTTC.

The sample holds many counts of this clonotype. The CDR3 spells CSVLGQVESVSYEQYF. The CDR3 bases are TGCAGCGTCCTAGGACAGGTCGAGTCAGTGTCCTACGAGCAGTACTTC. The V and J genes are TRBV29-1 and TRBJ2-7; 7 nucleotides match TRBD1. Germline-derived CDR1 and CDR2 are SQVTM and ANQGSEA. V shed 6 bases and J 1 base; nucleotides not matched to a gene: 15. The CDR3 totals 16 residues.

The rearrangement uses TRBV20-1 and TRBJ2-3; 9 nucleotides match TRBD2. The CDR3 totals 14 residues. The V gene end was trimmed by 3 bases and the J gene end by 4 bases; junction bases not matched to a gene: 5. Per germline, CDR1 DFQATT and CDR2 SNEGSKA (reference sequence). The CDR3 loop reads CSARVAGVADTQYF. The CDR3 DNA sequence: TGCAGTGCTAGGGTAGCGGGAGTGGCAGATACGCAGTATTTT.

The chain carries TRBV14 and TRBJ2-7; the match to TRBD2 covers 7 bases. The V segment lost 0 bases and the J segment 3 bases; nucleotides outside the gene matches: 5. Germline CDR1 is SGHDN and CDR2 is FVKESK. The CDR3 consists of 15 residues. The CDR3 DNA reads TGTGCCAGCAGCCAAGACCGGGAGGTGATCTACGAGCAGTACTTC. This translates into CASSQDREVIYEQYF.

CDR3 in amino acids: CASTPGLAGPEDYNEQFF. CDR3 nucleotides: TGTGCCAGCACCCCTGGACTAGCGGGACCAGAGGACTACAATGAGCAGTTCTTC. The V gene is TRBV11-2, the J gene TRBJ2-1, with 12 bases aligning to TRBD2. Germline CDR1 and CDR2: SGHAT and FQNNGV. The CDR3 has 18 residues. V shed 7 bases and J 3 bases; nucleotides not matched to a gene: 13.

A few counts support this clonotype. The chain combines TRBV4-1 with TRBJ2-7; D possibly corresponds to TRBD2 (6 bases). CDR1 and CDR2 (germline): MGHRA, YSYEKL. Deletions cut 3 bases from V and 7 bases from J, with 22 bases between. This CDR3 contains 16 residues. CDR3 sequence: CASSHDAGTFYNEQYF. The CDR3 DNA sequence: TGCGCCAGCAGCCACGACGCGGGAACCTTTTACAATGAGCAGTACTTC.

This clonotype appeared once. The J gene is TRBJ2-7, the V gene TRBV12-3 or TRBV12-4; D uncertain. V was pared by 7 bases and J by 6 bases, with 13 bases between. The CDR3 covers 12 residues. In DNA, the CDR3 is TGTGCCAGCACCAAGGACCTCGCCGAGCAGTACTTC. Translated, it gives CASTKDLAEQYF.

This clonotype was seen more than once but under ten times. V usage is TRBV7-8 and J usage is TRBJ2-3, with a possible D match to TRBD1 (6 bases). The germline V and J ends were trimmed by 6 bases and 3 bases, with 22 bases remaining between them. Germline-derived CDR1 and CDR2 are SGHVS and FQNEAQ. CDR3 size: 17 residues. CDR3 DNA sequence: TGTGCCAGCAGTCAGAGGGGGTCGGGGATCGGGACAGATACGCAGTATTTT. Its protein product is CASSQRGSGIGTDTQYF.

CDR3 protein: CASSQEFSDNDSYSGANVLTF. Here the CDR3 DNA reads TGTGCCAGCAGCCAAGAGTTTTCGGACAATGACAGTTACTCTGGGGCCAACGTCCTGACTTTC. The rearrangement uses TRBV14 and TRBJ2-6, with TRBD1 as a possible D gene (5 bases). Germline CDR1 reads SGHDN; CDR2 reads FVKESK. CDR3 length equals 21 residues. The germline V and J ends were trimmed by 0 bases and 0 bases, with 21 bases remaining between them.

With respect to this clonotype: This may be a read error: a much more frequent sequence differs by one nucleotide. The rearrangement links TRBV12-3 or TRBV12-4 to TRBJ2-7; D perhaps matches TRBD2 (5 bases). The length of the CDR3 is 13 residues. CDR3 DNA: TGTGCCAGCAGTCCAAACGGAGGCTACGAGCAGTGCTTC. It specifies CASSPNGGYEQCF.

The genes are TRBV4-1 and TRBJ2-2; 11 bases align to TRBD2. The CDR3 extends over 15 amino acids. CDR1 is MGHRA and CDR2 is YSYEKL in the germline V gene. V was pared by 4 bases and J by 6 bases, with 4 bases of the junction left unmatched. CDR3 amino acids: CASSLYSGRAGELFF. The CDR3 coding sequence is TGCGCCAGCAGCCTTTATAGCGGGAGGGCCGGGGAGCTGTTTTTT.

The CDR3 loop is CATSDYTGSTDTQYF. The CDR3 nucleotides are TGTGCCACCAGTGATTATACAGGAAGCACAGATACGCAGTATTTT. This chain joins TRBV24-1 and TRBJ2-3; TRBD1 is a possible D gene (5 bases). The CDR3 consists of 15 residues. Trimming took 2 bases from V and 0 from J, leaving 8 bases between them. Germline V CDR1 and CDR2: KGHDR, SFDVKD.

This chain links TRBV21-1 with TRBJ1-4. TRBV21-1 is a pseudogene locus. This CDR3 has 16 residues. The CDR3 loop is CASTLPQQSTNEKLFF. DNA of the CDR3: TGTGCCAGCACCTTACCCCAGCAGTCAACTAATGAAAAACTGTTTTTT.

The V gene is TRBV20-1, the J gene TRBJ2-3; 8 bases agree with TRBD1. With 4 bases clipped from V and 8 bases from J, the junction kept 11 bases outside the gene matches. Germline CDR1 reads DFQATT; CDR2 reads SNEGSKA (reference sequence). The CDR3 runs to 14 residues. This CDR3 is CSANNGQGAATQYF. CDR3 bases: TGCAGTGCTAACAACGGCCAGGGGGCAGCTACGCAGTATTTT.

This clonotype was seen a handful of times. The chain is built from TRBV6-5 and TRBJ2-7, with 8 bases lining up with TRBD1. The CDR3 sequence is 15 residues long. V trimming: 6 bases; J trimming: 1 base; junction bases outside the gene matches: 8. Germline V gene lookup returns CDR1 MNHEY and CDR2 SVGAGI. CDR3 region: CASSRGQGLSYEQYF. CDR3 in DNA: TGTGCCAGCAGCCGAGGACAGGGACTTTCCTACGAGCAGTACTTC.

This sequence joins TRBV20-1 and TRBJ2-7; 12 bases map to TRBD2. Per the germline V gene, CDR1 is DFQATT and CDR2 is SNEGSKA (reference sequence). The CDR3 contains 14 residues. V trimming: 3 bases; J trimming: 6 bases; junction bases outside the gene matches: 6. The CDR3 DNA follows: TGCAGTGCTAGTTCTAGCGGGAGGGCGGCCGAGCAGTACTTC. It translates to CSASSSGRAAEQYF.

This clonotype occurred a few times. The chain joins TRBV7-3 to TRBJ2-1; D might be TRBD2 (7 bases). Germline assignment: CDR1 SGHTA and CDR2 FQGTGA. The CDR3 covers 15 residues. The germline V and J ends were trimmed by 2 bases and 4 bases, with 12 bases remaining between them. The CDR3 sequence is CASSLEGGVYNEQFF. CDR3 coding DNA: TGTGCCAGCAGCTTAGAAGGGGGGGTTTACAATGAGCAGTTCTTC.

The table lists this clonotype with a few counts. The chain carries TRBV24-1 and TRBJ2-1, with 12 bases fitting TRBD2. With V trimmed by 3 bases and J by 7 bases, 6 bases remained unmatched. In germline, CDR1 is KGHDR, CDR2 SFDVKD. CDR3 length equals 16 residues. Here the CDR3 reads CATSDPLAGGANEQFF. CDR3 in DNA: TGTGCCACCAGTGATCCCCTAGCGGGAGGGGCTAATGAGCAGTTCTTC.

On this clonotype: Possible read error: a much larger clone is one base away. V gene TRBV12-3 or TRBV12-4 combines with J gene TRBJ2-4; 9 nucleotides line up with TRBD2. After removal of 2 bases from V and 13 bases from J, the junction contained 15 bases not matched to a gene. The CDR3 has 16 residues. The chain's CDR3 is CASSLNTIAGEEEQYF. The CDR3 DNA reads as TGTGCCAGCAGTTTAAATACGATAGCGGGGGAAGAGGAGCAGTACTTC.

This chain connects TRBV20-1 to TRBJ2-3, with D perhaps TRBD2 (6 bases). Germline CDR1 and CDR2: DFQATT and SNEGSKA (reference sequence). The V end lost 5 bases, the J end lost 0 bases, and 15 bases lay between the germline ends. The CDR3 is 15 residues long. The CDR3 here is CSAGLSGVSTDTQYF. For the CDR3, the DNA is TGCAGTGCTGGCCTCTCGGGGGTTAGCACAGATACGCAGTATTTT.

This clonotype came up a few times. J is TRBJ2-1 and V is TRBV7-9, with D possibly being TRBD1 (6 bases). The V end was cut by 3 bases, the J end by 6 bases, with 12 bases between. CDR1 and CDR2 (germline): SEHNR, FQNEAQ (reference sequence). The CDR3 loop spans 14 amino acids. CDR3 protein: CASSFNAGANEQFF. DNA for the CDR3: TGTGCCAGCAGCTTCAATGCAGGGGCCAATGAGCAGTTCTTC.

J is TRBJ2-2 and V is TRBV4-3; D gene uncertain. Germline V gene data show CDR1 as LGHNA and CDR2 as YSLEER. V lost 0 bases to trimming and J lost 5 bases, with 10 bases between them. CDR3 size: 15 residues. CDR3 loop: CASSQDRTRTGELFF. CDR3 bases: TGCGCCAGCAGCCAAGATCGAACGCGGACCGGGGAGCTGTTTTTT.